The 8 T cell receptor beta chains below all came from one sample that was sequenced in a study of beta chain features in type 1 diabetes. Reverse transcribing all isolated RNA meant expressed TCRB transcripts were sequenced. The protocol was immunoSEQ multiplex PCR, while the TCRdb copy is restricted to in-frame clones and leaves out a portion. Among hundreds of thousands of clones listed, around 16% were seen once. The sequenced sample consisted of naive CD4+ T cells from blood. Receptors were obtained from a man aged 18 to 29 in good health.

V and J are TRBV11-2 and TRBJ2-1; the D is unclear. The CDR3 has 16 amino acids. V lost 6 bases to trimming and J lost 0 bases, with 15 bases between them. Germline CDR1 reads SGHAT; CDR2 reads FQNNGV. The CDR3, as DNA: TGTGCCAGCAGTTTAAGTGGGAAAAGCTCCTACAATGAGCAGTTCTTC. Translated, it gives CASSLSGKSSYNEQFF.

In this sample, this clone turned up many times. The chain carries TRBV23-1 and TRBJ2-3; tentative D call: TRBD2 (5 bases). TRBV23-1 is labeled an ORF, and its function is uncertain. V dropped 3 bases and J dropped 2 bases, with 12 bases sitting between them. The CDR3 is made up of 15 amino acids. CDR3 coding DNA: TGCGCCAGCAGTCACCCCCTCCGGGACACAGATACGCAGTATTTT. Protein product: CASSHPLRDTDTQYF.

The gene calls are TRBV7-3 and TRBJ1-1; tentative D call: TRBD1 (6 bases). Germline V gene lookup returns CDR1 SGHTA and CDR2 FQGTGA. Trimming removed 5 bases from V and 4 bases from J, with 14 bases in between. There are 14 residues in the CDR3. Here the CDR3 reads CASSLTGQFTEAFF. The CDR3 DNA is TGTGCCAGCAGCCTTACGGGACAATTCACTGAAGCTTTCTTT.

This clone has more than one count but fewer than ten. V gene TRBV7-8 combines with J gene TRBJ1-6; D is unresolved. Germline assignment: CDR1 SGHVS and CDR2 FQNEAQ. Trimming removed 3 bases at V and 10 bases at J, with 7 bases between. The CDR3 consists of 12 residues. The CDR3 DNA reads as TGTGCCAGCAGCTTTGAACGGTCACCCCTCCACTTT. Protein: CASSFERSPLHF. The whole variable domain, remainder taken from reference TRBV7-8 and TRBJ1-6, is GAGVSQSPRYKVAKRGQDVALRCDPISGHVSLFWYQQALGQGPEFLTYFQNEAQLDKSGLPSDRFFAERPEGSVSTLKIQRTQQEDSAVYLCASSFERSPLHFGNGTRLTVT.

The chain couples TRBV19 to TRBJ2-4; D could derive from TRBD1 or TRBD2 (5 bases each). The V gene's germline CDR1 is LNHDA and CDR2 SQIVND (reference sequence). The ends were cut back, 3 bases at V and 9 bases at J, with 9 bases in the middle. The CDR3 totals 12 residues. The CDR3 bases are TGTGCCAGTAGTATGGGACCAACCATTCAGTACTTC. Amino acids: CASSMGPTIQYF.

This clone was counted a few times. This rearrangement joins TRBV5-4 to TRBJ2-7; D gene ambiguous. The CDR3 has 14 amino acids. Germline V gives CDR1 SGHNT, CDR2 YYREEE (reference sequence). Deletions cut 4 bases from V and 4 bases from J, with 15 bases between. CDR3 bases: TGTGCCAGCAGCCCCAAAGCGAAGCCATACGAGCAGTACTTC. It specifies CASSPKAKPYEQYF. The full variable domain, its missing parts supplied by reference TRBV5-4 and TRBJ2-7, is ETGVTQSPTHLIKTRGQQVTLRCSSQSGHNTVSWYQQALGQGPQFIFQYYREEENGRGNFPPRFSGLQFPNYSSELNVNALELDDSALYLCASSPKAKPYEQYFGPGTRLTVT.

The chain employs TRBV4-1 and TRBJ1-4; D gene unclear. This CDR3 contains 16 residues. V lost 0 bases to trimming and J lost 5 bases, with 13 bases between them. CDR1 is MGHRA, CDR2 YSYEKL, per germline. The DNA for the CDR3 is TGCGCCAGCAGCCAAGAGGGTGAGAGGAAAAATGAAAAACTGTTTTTT. Its protein is CASSQEGERKNEKLFF.

The chain has TRBV10-3 and TRBJ2-1; D is uncertain. Germline loops: CDR1 ENHRY, CDR2 SYGVKD. With 6 bases removed from V and 2 bases from J, the gap between germline ends came to 8 bases. The CDR3 totals 13 residues. The chain's CDR3 is CAISWSTYNEQFF. CDR3 in DNA: TGTGCCATCAGCTGGTCGACCTACAATGAGCAGTTCTTC.